This TCR beta chain comes out of a study of T cell changes during pregnancy in multiple sclerosis. Notes on this clone: One junction end disagrees with the germline gene, perhaps due to a read error.

Germline lookup yields CDR1 SGDLS and CDR2 YYNGEE. CDR3 length: 14 amino acids. This table comes from immunoSEQ multiplex PCR, and its TCRdb copy is limited to in-frame clones, with some not included. Among under 85,000 clones listed, approximately 90% were seen once. This receptor was obtained from a female donor with multiple sclerosis, enrolled in a pregnancy study. Sequencing used CD4+ T cells from peripheral blood mononuclear cells, obtained in the second trimester of pregnancy. The chain is built from TRBV9 and TRBJ2-7; a possible D gene is TRBD2 (5 bases). The CDR3 reads CASSVASSSYEQCF. CDR3 in DNA: TGTGCCAGCAGCGTAGCTAGCAGCTCCTACGAGCAGTGCTTC.